In this sample, the clone carrying this T cell receptor (beta chain) turned up once. Sequenced by immunoSEQ multiplex PCR; TCRdb stores in-frame clones only, minus some. The table records some 500,000 clones, 79% of them present only once. This entry comes from a study of shared clonotypes between healthy human individuals. Study details: Sampling drew on donors who were a couple of women and three men aged 18 to 49.

The donors were adults (healthy and HIV-negative) with no recent acute infections or vaccinations. Between the trimmed V and J ends, which lost 2 bases and 11 bases, there was a span of 7 bases. CDR1 is MNHNS, CDR2 SASEGT, per germline. There are 11 residues in the CDR3. Sequenced sample: PBMCs. The chain recombines TRBV6-1 with TRBJ1-5, with a tentative D call TRBD1 (6 bases). This clonotype was sampled from a woman in her 40s in good health. Some clones in this sample may be carry-over from other donors' samples. CDR3 DNA sequence: TGTGCCAGCAGTGAAAGGGGGGCCCAGCATTTT. It translates to CASSERGAQHF.